The clone carrying this T cell receptor (beta chain) was observed a handful of times. The sample belongs to a study of sequential checkpoint blockade in melanoma. Looking at the study overall: After both sequences, patients received maintenance nivolumab.

TCRdb keeps only in-frame clones here, not all; method: immunoSEQ multiplex PCR. The profile shows 2,000 to 3,000 clones, roughly 19% of them singletons. Sample treatment: randomized to nivolumab then ipilimumab (arm A) or the reverse (arm B). The CDR3 loop spans 16 amino acids. Germline V gene data show CDR1 as KGHSH and CDR2 as LQKENI. V was clipped by 3 bases and J by 0 bases, with 14 bases between them. The chain employs TRBV18 and TRBJ1-1; a possible D gene is TRBD1 (5 bases). The source is a human donor with melanoma. This specimen consisted of tumor tissue (inferred from file names), obtained from a patient given nivolumab and ipilimumab in sequence. The CDR3 loop reads CASSPPGPGLNTEAFF. As DNA, the CDR3 is TGTGCCAGCTCACCTCCCGGTCCGGGGCTGAACACTGAAGCTTTCTTT.